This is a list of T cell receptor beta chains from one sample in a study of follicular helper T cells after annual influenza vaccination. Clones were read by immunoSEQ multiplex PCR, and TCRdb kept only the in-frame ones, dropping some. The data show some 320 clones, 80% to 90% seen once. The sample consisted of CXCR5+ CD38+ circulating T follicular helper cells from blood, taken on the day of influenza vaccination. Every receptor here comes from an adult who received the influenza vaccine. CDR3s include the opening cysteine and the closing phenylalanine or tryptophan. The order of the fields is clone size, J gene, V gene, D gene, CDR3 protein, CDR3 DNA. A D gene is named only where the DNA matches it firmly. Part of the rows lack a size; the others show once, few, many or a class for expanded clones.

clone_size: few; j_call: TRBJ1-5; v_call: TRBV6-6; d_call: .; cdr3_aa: CASSYSQGWNQPQHF; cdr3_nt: TGTGCCAGCAGTTACTCGCAGGGGTGGAATCAGCCCCAGCATTTT
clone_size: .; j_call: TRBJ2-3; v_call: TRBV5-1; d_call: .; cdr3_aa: CASSSESTDTQYF; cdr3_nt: TGCGCCAGCAGCTCCGAAAGCACAGATACGCAGTATTTT
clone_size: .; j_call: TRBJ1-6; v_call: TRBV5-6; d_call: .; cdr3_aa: CASSLYSSPLHF; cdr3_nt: TGTGCCAGCAGCTTATACTCTTCACCCCTCCACTTT
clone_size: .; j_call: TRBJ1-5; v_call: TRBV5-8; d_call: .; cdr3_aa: CASSSGQRYSNQPQHF; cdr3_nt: TGTGCCAGCAGCTCCGGACAGCGTTATAGCAATCAGCCCCAGCATTTT
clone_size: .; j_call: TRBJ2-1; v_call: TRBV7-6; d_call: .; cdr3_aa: CASSLNPGHNEQFF; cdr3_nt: TGTGCCAGCAGCTTAAATCCGGGACACAATGAGCAGTTCTTC
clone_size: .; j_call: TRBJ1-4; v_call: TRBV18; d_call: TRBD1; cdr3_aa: CASSPGQGGDEKLFF; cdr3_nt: TGTGCCAGCTCACCGGGACAGGGTGGAGATGAAAAACTGTTTTTT
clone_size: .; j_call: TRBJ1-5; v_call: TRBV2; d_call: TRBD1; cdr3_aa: CASSGTGVQPQHF; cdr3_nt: TGTGCCAGCAGCGGGACAGGGGTTCAGCCCCAGCATTTT
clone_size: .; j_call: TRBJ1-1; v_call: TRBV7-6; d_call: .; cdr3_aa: CASSPFGQSNTEAFF; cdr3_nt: TGTGCCAGCAGTCCTTTCGGACAGTCGAACACTGAAGCTTTCTTT
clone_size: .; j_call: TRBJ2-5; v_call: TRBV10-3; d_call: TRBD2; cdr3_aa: CAISSSGGDQETQYF; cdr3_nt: TGTGCCATCAGTTCTAGCGGGGGGGACCAAGAGACCCAGTACTTC
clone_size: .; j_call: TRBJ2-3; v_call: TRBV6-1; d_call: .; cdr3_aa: CASSDAADTQYF; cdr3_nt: TGTGCCAGCAGTGATGCCGCAGATACGCAGTATTTT
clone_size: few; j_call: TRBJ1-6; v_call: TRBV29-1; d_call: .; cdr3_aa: CSVGDPGQSPLHF; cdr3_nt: TGCAGCGTCGGGGACCCCGGCCAATCACCCCTCCACTTT
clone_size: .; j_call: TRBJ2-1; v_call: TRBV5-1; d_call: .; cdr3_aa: CASSFTIGEPGNEQFF; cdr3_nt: TGCGCCAGCAGCTTTACTATTGGGGAGCCTGGCAATGAGCAGTTCTTC
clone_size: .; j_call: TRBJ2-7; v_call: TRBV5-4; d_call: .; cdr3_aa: CASSAQGYSYEQYF; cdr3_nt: TGTGCCAGCAGCGCGCAAGGGTACTCCTACGAGCAGTACTTC
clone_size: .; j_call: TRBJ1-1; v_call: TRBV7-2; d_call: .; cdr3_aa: CASSFHVTEAFF; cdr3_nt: TGTGCCAGCAGCTTCCACGTCACTGAAGCTTTCTTT
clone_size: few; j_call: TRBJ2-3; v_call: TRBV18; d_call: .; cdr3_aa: CASSPGLFYDTQYF; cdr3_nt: TGTGCCAGCTCACCCGGGTTATTTTACGATACGCAGTATTTT
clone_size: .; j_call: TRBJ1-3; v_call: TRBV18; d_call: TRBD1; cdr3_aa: CASSPQGGFRFVSGNTIYF; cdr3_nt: TGTGCCAGCTCACCGCAAGGGGGCTTTCGATTCGTCTCTGGAAACACCATATATTTT
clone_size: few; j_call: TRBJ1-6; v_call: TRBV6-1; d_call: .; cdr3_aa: CASSELGGTLHF; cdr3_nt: TGTGCCAGCAGTGAGCTGGGTGGGACCCTCCACTTT
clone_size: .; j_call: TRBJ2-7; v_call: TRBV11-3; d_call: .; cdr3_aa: CASSLIGEGRQYF; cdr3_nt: TGTGCCAGCAGCTTAATTGGAGAGGGACGGCAGTACTTC
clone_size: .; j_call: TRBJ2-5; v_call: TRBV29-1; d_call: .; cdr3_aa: CSVDVSGARETQYF; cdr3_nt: TGCAGCGTTGATGTGTCTGGGGCCCGAGAGACCCAGTACTTC
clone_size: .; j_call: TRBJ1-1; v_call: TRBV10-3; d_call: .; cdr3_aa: CASGTENTEAFF; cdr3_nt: TGTGCCAGTGGGACTGAGAACACTGAAGCTTTCTTT
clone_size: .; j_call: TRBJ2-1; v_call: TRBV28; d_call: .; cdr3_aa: CASSSPTLARNNEQFF; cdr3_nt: TGTGCCAGCAGCTCCCCGACTCTCGCAAGAAACAATGAGCAGTTCTTC
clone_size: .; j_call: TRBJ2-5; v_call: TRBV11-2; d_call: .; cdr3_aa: CASSRGQETQYF; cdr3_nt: TGTGCCAGCAGCCGAGGACAAGAGACCCAGTACTTC